What follows is one T cell receptor (beta chain) and its context. The junction and the germline gene differ at one end; a read error may be behind it. The CDR3 is 14 residues long. The germline gives CDR1 MDHEN, CDR2 SYDVKM. PCR employed 60 Vbeta and 13 Jbeta primers. Repertoires were generated with immunoSEQ multiplex PCR, while TCRdb's copy carries only in-frame clones and drops some. The sample contains around 160,000 clones, around three quarters of which appear only once. The source of the sample is a study of cytomegalovirus exposure and HLA in healthy donors. What was sequenced was PBMCs. This TCR was recovered from a man aged 35 to 55 in good health and CMV-seropositive. V is TRBV28 and J is TRBJ1-2; no clear D. CDR3 bases: TGTGCCAACAGTTTAGGGAGGGCTAACTATGGCTACACCTTC. This gives the protein CANSLGRANYGYTF.